This T cell receptor (beta chain) is from a study of blood T cell repertoires in COVID-19. The germline CDR1 and CDR2 sequences are SGHTA and FQGNSA. Germline trimming cut 6 bases from V and 2 bases from J; bases unmatched to any gene: 8. The CDR3 has 15 amino acids. Using immunoSEQ multiplex PCR, the repertoire was profiled, and TCRdb retains in-frame clones only, with some absent. The top ten clones hold roughly 25% of a sample with around 170,000 clones, less than 90% of them seen once. This chain joins TRBV7-2 and TRBJ2-7; 9 nucleotides align to TRBD2. The source material was peripheral blood. This clonotype originated in a man in his 60s with acute or convalescent COVID-19. The CDR3 DNA reads TGTGCCAGCAGTTATAGCGGGAGTGGGGCCTACGAGCAGTACTTC. This translates into CASSYSGSGAYEQYF.